This TCR beta chain was recovered during a study of CD8+ T cells in alopecia areata. Broader study findings: Uncertain still, given a single nonresponder, is whether baseline CD8+ expansion links to response.

Sequencing used cDNA as its template, made by extracting RNA and reverse transcribing it. TCRdb keeps only in-frame clones here, not all; method: immunoSEQ multiplex PCR. Here the sample spans about 200,000 clones, 58% being singletons. Note on this clone: The antigen is undetermined.

Treatment in this sample: oral pan-JAK inhibitor, 5-10 mg twice daily. The CDR3 runs 11 residues. Germline V gene data show CDR1 as DFQATT and CDR2 as SNEGSKA (reference sequence). The trim removed 6 bases at V and 10 bases at J, leaving 7 bases unmatched. The sequence was collected from a human donor with alopecia areata. This chain connects TRBV20-1 to TRBJ2-7; 9 nucleotides match TRBD1. This specimen was CD4+ T cells sorted from blood, taken at week 24, from a patient treated with tofacitinib. CDR3 sequence: CSAGQGTFQYF. In DNA form, the CDR3 reads TGCAGTGCCGGACAGGGGACCTTTCAGTACTTC.